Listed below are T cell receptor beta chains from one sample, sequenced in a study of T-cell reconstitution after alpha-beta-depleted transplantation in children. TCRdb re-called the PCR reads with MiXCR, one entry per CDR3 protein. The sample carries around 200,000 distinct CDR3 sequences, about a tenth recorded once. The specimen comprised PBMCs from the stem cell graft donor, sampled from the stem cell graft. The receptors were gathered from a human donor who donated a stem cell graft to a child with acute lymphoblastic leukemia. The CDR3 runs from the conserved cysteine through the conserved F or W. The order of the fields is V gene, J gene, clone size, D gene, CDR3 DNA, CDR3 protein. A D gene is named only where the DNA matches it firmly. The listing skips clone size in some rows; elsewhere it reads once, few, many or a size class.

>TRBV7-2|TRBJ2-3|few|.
TGTGCCAGCAGCTTAGCGTGGGCTTTCCCTAATACGCAGTATTTT
CASSLAWAFPNTQYF
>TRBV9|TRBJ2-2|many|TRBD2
TGTGCCAGCAGCGTAGTTTCTAGCGGGGCCGGGGAGCTGTTTTTT
CASSVVSSGAGELFF
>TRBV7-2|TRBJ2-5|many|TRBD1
TGTGCCAGCAGCTTAGGGGCAGGGGGCCGTGAGACCCAGTACTTC
CASSLGAGGRETQYF
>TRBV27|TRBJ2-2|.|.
TGTGCCAGCAGTCTCGGACTCCGGTCCGGGGAGCTGTTTTTT
CASSLGLRSGELFF
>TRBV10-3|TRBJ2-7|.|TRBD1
TGTGCCATTCGCGGACAGGGGCCCTCTACAAAGCAGTACTTC
CAIRGQGPSTKQYF
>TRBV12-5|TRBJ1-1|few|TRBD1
TGTGCTAGTGGCCTGGGGACAGCTGAAGCTTTCTTT
CASGLGTAEAFF
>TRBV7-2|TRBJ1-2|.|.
TGTGCCAGCAGCTTAGGGGCGGGGGGCAGGTTCTATGGCTACACCTTC
CASSLGAGGRFYGYTF
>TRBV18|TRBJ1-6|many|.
TGTGCCAGCTCACCTGTTACTTCGGATTCACCCCTCCACTTC
CASSPVTSDSPLHF
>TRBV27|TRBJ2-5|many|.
TGTGCCAGCAGTTCACTCCCGGGACACATTTACTTC
CASSSLPGHIYF
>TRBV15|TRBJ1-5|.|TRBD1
TGTGCCACCAGCAGAGACAGGGGGCTAAGGCAGCCCCAGCATTTT
CATSRDRGLRQPQHF
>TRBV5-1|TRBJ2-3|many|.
TGCGCCAGCAGCTTGGACCGGGATACGCAGTATTTT
CASSLDRDTQYF
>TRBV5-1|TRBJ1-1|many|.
TGCGCCAGCAGAAAGGATCAGGGGCTAAGTGAAGCTTTCTTT
CASRKDQGLSEAFF
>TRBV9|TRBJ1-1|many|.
TGTGCCAGCAGCGTAGCGTCATCCACTGAAGCTTTCTTT
CASSVASSTEAFF
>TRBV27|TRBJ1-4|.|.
TGTGCCAGCAGTGCCGGGACGACTTATAATGAAAAACTGTTTTTT
CASSAGTTYNEKLFF
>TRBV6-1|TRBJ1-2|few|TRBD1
TGTGCCAGCAGTGAGTCGGGACAGGGATTAGGCTACACCTTC
CASSESGQGLGYTF
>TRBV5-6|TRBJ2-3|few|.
TGTGCCAGCAGCTTGGGGCTCAGAGACACAGATACGCAGTATTTT
CASSLGLRDTDTQYF
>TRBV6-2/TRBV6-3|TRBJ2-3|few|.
TGTGCCAGCAGTGTGGACGGGATCACAGATACGCAGTATTTT
CASSVDGITDTQYF
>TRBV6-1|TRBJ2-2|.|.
TGTGCCAGCGTCACCGCCCACACCGGGGAGCTGTTTTTT
CASVTAHTGELFF
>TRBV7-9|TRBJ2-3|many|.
TGTGCCAGCAGCTCGCCGGGACGGGGCACAGATACGCAGTATTTT
CASSSPGRGTDTQYF
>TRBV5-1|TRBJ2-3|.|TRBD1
TGCGCCAGCAGCCAACAAGGACAGGGACAGGGAGATACGCAGTATTTT
CASSQQGQGQGDTQYF
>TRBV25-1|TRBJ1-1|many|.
TGTGCCAGCAGTGTCTCGACTGAAGCTTTCTTT
CASSVSTEAFF
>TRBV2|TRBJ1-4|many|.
TGTGCCAGCAGTCCAACAGGGAATGAAAAACTGTTTTTT
CASSPTGNEKLFF
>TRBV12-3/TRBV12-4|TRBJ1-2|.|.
TGTGCCAGCAGTTTATTTTCTGGACAGCGCTATGGCTACACCTTC
CASSLFSGQRYGYTF
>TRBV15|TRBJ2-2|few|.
TGTGCCACCAGCAGAGATAGCGCGTGGGGGGCCGGGGAGCTGTTTTTT
CATSRDSAWGAGELFF
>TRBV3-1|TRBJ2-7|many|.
TGTGCCAGCAGCCTGCGCATTTCCTACGAGCAGTACTTC
CASSLRISYEQYF
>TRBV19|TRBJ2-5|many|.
TGTGCCAGTAGCCTTCGACCCAGGATCCAAGAGACCCAGTACTTC
CASSLRPRIQETQYF
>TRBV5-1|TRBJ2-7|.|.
TGCGCCAGCAGCTTGGCCAGTAGGCCCTACGAGCAGTACTTC
CASSLASRPYEQYF
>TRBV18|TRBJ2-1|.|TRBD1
TGTGCCAGCTCACCACCGGGACAGGGCGATGAGCAGTTCTTC
CASSPPGQGDEQFF
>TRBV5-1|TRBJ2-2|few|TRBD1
TGCGCCAGCAGCCATGGCCTCCAGGGGGCGCGTACCGGGGAGCTGTTTTTT
CASSHGLQGARTGELFF
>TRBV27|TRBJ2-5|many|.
TGTGCCAGCAGTTTCGGGGCGGGACAAGAGACCCAGTACTTC
CASSFGAGQETQYF
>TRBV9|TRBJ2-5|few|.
TGTGCCAGCAGCGAGCGCTGGGGGGTAGAGACCCAGTACTTC
CASSERWGVETQYF
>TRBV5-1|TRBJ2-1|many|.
TGCGCCAGCAGCCCCACCTTAGCGGCCTTAAAATACAATGAGCAGTTCTTC
CASSPTLAALKYNEQFF
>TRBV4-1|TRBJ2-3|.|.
TGCGCCAGCAGTCGACTAGACAGGTCCACAGATACGCAGTATTTT
CASSRLDRSTDTQYF
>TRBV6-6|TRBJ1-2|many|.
TGTGCCAGCACCGACCGACAGGAGGGGGGCTACACCTTC
CASTDRQEGGYTF
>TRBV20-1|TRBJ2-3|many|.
TGCAGTGCTAGAGAAGGTGGCAGGGCAACAGATACGCAGTATTTT
CSAREGGRATDTQYF
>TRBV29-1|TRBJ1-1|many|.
TGCAGCGTAAAAAACACTGAAGCTTTCTTT
CSVKNTEAFF
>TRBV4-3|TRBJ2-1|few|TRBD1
TGCGCCAGCAGCCAAGATTGGGGGACAGGGATCTACAATGAGCAGTTCTTC
CASSQDWGTGIYNEQFF
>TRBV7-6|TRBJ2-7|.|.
TGTGCCAGCAGCTTACGGGCAGATCTCTACGAGCAGTACTTC
CASSLRADLYEQYF
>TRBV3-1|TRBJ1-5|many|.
TGTGCCAGCAGCCAAGGGTCGGGGAATCAGCCCCAGCATTTT
CASSQGSGNQPQHF
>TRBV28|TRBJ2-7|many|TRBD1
TGTGCCAGCAGTCCGGGACAGGGGTTGAGGGAGCAGTACTTC
CASSPGQGLREQYF
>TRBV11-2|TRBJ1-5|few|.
TGTGCCAGCAGCTCAGAAACAGGGTCAAATCAGCCCCAGCATTTT
CASSSETGSNQPQHF
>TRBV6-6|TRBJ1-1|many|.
TGTGCCAGCTATCAGCTCTACGAAGCTTTCTTT
CASYQLYEAFF